These T cell receptor beta chains were read from a single sample in a study of T cells in Graves' hyperthyroidism and ophthalmopathy. TCRdb fed the multiplex PCR reads into MiXCR, producing one record per CDR3 protein. The table includes around 660,000 distinct CDR3 sequences, about 45% detected once. Sequenced sample: peripheral blood or thyroid tissue (not recorded which). Source of these receptors: an adult man with Graves' disease, either hyperthyroidism or ophthalmopathy (not recorded which). CDR3s leave out the opening cysteine and the closing phenylalanine or tryptophan. Clone size is given for some rows only: seen once, a few or many times, or a class if the clone is expanded.

13 TRBV25-1 many ASSEWADRDQPQH
10 TRBV24-1 many ATSSGGTEAF
12 TRBV20-1 . SARANRGNSPLH
12 TRBV14 . ASSQVRRGAEAF
11 TRBV2 few ASSELFNQPQH
13 TRBV7-2 few ASSQLRGGSTEAF
12 TRBV15 . ATSSSGQTYGYT
11 TRBV12-3/TRBV12-4 many ASSWDNNQPQH
12 TRBV7-8 . ASSLRQGVQPQH
11 TRBV11-2 . ASSGKGAEKLF
11 TRBV6-5 many ASRTTENYGYT
10 TRBV3-1 few ASSLGGPAAF
13 TRBV6-1 . ASSIGLAGAYEQY
11 TRBV7-2 . ASSRGGAGTQY
16 TRBV7-9 . ASSLATSGGADQETQY
11 TRBV7-9 . ASSLEIRDEQY
11 TRBV24-1 . ATSSPLGGTQY
11 TRBV10-3 . AIRDRAGTEAF
11 TRBV15 . ATRGTEGSPLH
10 TRBV7-8 . ASSPGGEGYT
16 TRBV6-5 . ASSYSIVGGRRQETQY
12 TRBV10-3 . ASSYSGGSHEQY
15 TRBV7-8 . ASSQDLGTANTGELF
11 TRBV10-2 many ASSPTVNYGYT
12 TRBV20-1 many SATLTGANYEQY
14 TRBV7-2 once ASSLGPTGASETQY
10 TRBV7-9 few ASSQDVDEQY
14 TRBV5-8 many ASSLDGGTGQETQY
11 TRBV29-1 many SVRGMGNTEAF
13 TRBV19 few ASTHNGVGSGGAF
13 TRBV28 once ASSGGVSSNQPQH
20 TRBV9 . ASSVGPLRSGTAYSGANVLT
13 TRBV29-1 . SVEVPAGGHYGYT
12 TRBV9 . ASSPTALGYEQY
12 TRBV7-9 . ASSLAAGRETQY
11 TRBV29-1 many SVDRDSKGGYT
13 TRBV7-2 few ASSRSLGGNQPQH
11 TRBV2 many ASSELPRGEQY
10 TRBV29-1 . SVIQGAAEAF
12 TRBV7-3 few ASKEGPNTGELF
16 TRBV7-4 . ASSQVGSGLQGASPLH
12 TRBV7-9 . ASRKGGTNYGYT
13 TRBV29-1 . SVEDRARINTEAF
11 TRBV10-1 many ASLWQPQETQY
13 TRBV7-9 many ASRPQRAAQETQY
14 TRBV5-4 . ASSPLGKVSSYEQY
10 TRBV7-2 . ASSRYPDTQY
11 TRBV24-1 many ATSDFGTDGYT
14 TRBV7-9 . ASSPALTGGWETQY
12 TRBV10-2 few ASSWDRGGSPLH
10 TRBV5-6 many ASSSGLYGYT
12 TRBV19 many ASSNRVGNEKLF
11 TRBV19 many ASFVRVGTEAF
13 TRBV7-3 . ASGENRDSFYGYT
9 TRBV12-5 . ASGEYGGYT
12 TRBV2 many ASSEGTGEYGYT
16 TRBV5-5 . ASSQDGPFDRVKGKLF
12 TRBV7-8 many ASSSVGGTYEQY
11 TRBV15 . ATGGRQGGTQY
15 TRBV7-8 . ASSLARETGVIGELF